This entry concerns a single T cell receptor (beta chain). Its target is unknown. The CDR3 sequence is 16 residues long. Germline assignment: CDR1 MNHEY and CDR2 SMNVEV (reference sequence). The V gene lost 3 bases and the J gene lost 0 bases, with 14 bases spanning the gap. The data belong to a study of post-analysis software for immune sequencing data. General study findings and limits: Patients showed TRBV5-6, TRBV5-1 and TRBV20-1 among five TRBV segments more frequent than in controls.

The authors incorporated unique molecular identifiers into the TCR beta cDNA libraries. TCRdb called the PCR reads again in MiXCR, with one record for every CDR3 protein. The repertoire includes about 460,000 distinct CDR3 sequences, approximately 46% of them detected once, and about 12% sits in the top ten. The chain uses TRBV27 and TRBJ1-1; D not resolved. The clonotype was recovered from a girl aged 10-17 years with multiple sclerosis. The material sequenced was blood. The CDR3 DNA reads TGTGCCAGCAGTTTGTCGGTGTGGTTAATGAACACTGAAGCTTTCTTT. Translation: CASSLSVWLMNTEAFF.